This entry concerns a single TCR beta chain. The data were obtained in a study of control samples from healthy donors and cancer patients. The data were produced by immunoSEQ multiplex PCR, yet TCRdb's version contains in-frame clones alone and is incomplete. The sample includes about 410,000 clones, 90% of them seen just once. CDR1 LGHDT and CDR2 YNNKEL come from the germline V gene (reference sequence). CDR3 length: 19 amino acids. V lost 1 base and J lost 0; bases outside the gene matches: 11. The sample taken for sequencing was PBMCs. The TCR was taken from a man aged 35 to 55 with head and neck cancer. This chain joins TRBV3-1 (or the pseudogene TRBV3-2) and TRBJ1-4; TRBD1 agrees at 7 bases. CDR3 protein: CASSQAGGRGSATNEKLFF. As DNA, the CDR3 is TGTGCCAGCAGCCAAGCAGGGGGGAGGGGTTCAGCAACTAATGAAAAACTGTTTTTT.